These 21 T cell receptor beta chains were all obtained from the same sample, sequenced in a study of metastatic and nonmetastatic thyroid tumors. TCRdb reprocessed the PCR reads using MiXCR. This sample has tens of thousands of clones, with 20% to 25% found just once. No treatment had been given to any patient before thyroid surgery. The sample consisted of tumor tissue. The receptors come from a female donor with papillary thyroid cancer or a benign thyroid nodule (not recorded which). Some clones in this sample may be carry-over from other donors' samples.

Sample share makes this clone medium-sized. The sample contains more than one DNA sequence encoding this CDR3. V is TRBV6-1 and J is TRBJ1-5; D remains unclear. V was cut by 0 bases and J by 8 bases, with 11 bases left in between. This CDR3 is 14 amino acids long. Germline V gene sequence: CDR1 MNHNS, CDR2 SASEGT. The CDR3 sequence is CASSEASDVKPQHF. CDR3 bases: TGTGCCAGCAGTGAAGCGTCCGACGTCAAGCCCCAGCATTTT.

In its sample, this clone was seen a few times. A read error may account for a junction end that differs from germline. The V call is TRBV6-2 or TRBV6-3, the J call TRBJ1-5; D gene unclear. Germline-derived CDR1 and CDR2 are MNHEY and SVGEGT. CDR3 length: 15 amino acids. CDR3 sequence: CASSLRPGPLQPQHF. CDR3 coding DNA: TGTGCAAGCAGCCTCCGTCCGGGTCCTCTCCAGCCACAGCATTTT.

This clone occurred many times. The CDR3 region is CASREGTGVNYGYTF. The CDR3 DNA reads TGCGCCAGCAGGGAGGGGACAGGGGTTAACTATGGCTACACCTTC. The genes are TRBV5-1 and TRBJ1-2; 10 bases are shared with TRBD1. The trim removed 5 bases at V and 1 base at J, leaving 5 bases unmatched. The CDR3 is 15 residues long. Germline V gene data show CDR1 as SGHRS and CDR2 as YFSETQ.

V is TRBV7-9 and J is TRBJ2-3; D unresolved. The CDR3 loop spans 13 amino acids. V gave up 5 bases and J gave up 4 bases, with 10 bases separating them. Germline V gene sequence: CDR1 SEHNR, CDR2 FQNEAQ (reference sequence). CDR3 nucleotides: TGTGCCAGCAGCCCCCGTACGGCAGATACGCAGTATTTT. Protein product: CASSPRTADTQYF.

This clone has a count of ten or more. The genes are TRBV28 and TRBJ1-5, with 7 nucleotides matching TRBD1. The CDR3 consists of 15 residues. J was trimmed by 3 bases and V by 4 bases; bases with no gene match: 6. In germline, CDR1 is MDHEN, CDR2 SYDVKM. The CDR3 DNA follows: TGTGCCAGCAGTTCTACAGGGGCCTACAATCAGCCCCAGCATTTT. This gives the protein CASSSTGAYNQPQHF.

In its sample, this clone was seen many times. This chain connects TRBV9 to TRBJ2-3; perhaps D is TRBD1 or TRBD2 (6 bases each). V was cut by 0 bases and J by 1 base, with 9 bases left in between. CDR1 SGDLS and CDR2 YYNGEE come from the germline V gene. CDR3 length equals 15 residues. The CDR3 reads CASSVGRGGTDTQYF. In nucleotides, the CDR3 is TGTGCCAGCAGCGTAGGAAGGGGGGGCACAGATACGCAGTATTTT. Drawing the rest from reference TRBV9 and TRBJ2-3, the complete variable domain is DSGVTQTPKHLITATGQRVTLRCSPRSGDLSVYWYQQSLDQGLQFLIQYYNGEERAKGNILERFSAQQFPDLHSELNLSSLELGDSALYFCASSVGRGGTDTQYFGPGTRLTVL.

The chain is built from TRBV27 and TRBJ2-4; maybe TRBD2 (7 bases). Germline V CDR1 and CDR2: MNHEY, SMNVEV (reference sequence). The ends were cut back, 2 bases at V and 6 bases at J, with 17 bases in the middle. The CDR3 runs 16 residues. The chain's CDR3 is CASSLIAGEGGNIQYF. The CDR3 nucleotides are TGTGCCAGCAGTTTAATCGCGGGGGAGGGGGGAAACATTCAGTACTTC.

In its sample, this clone was seen many times. V and J are TRBV7-8 and TRBJ2-3; 7 positions agree with TRBD2. The CDR3 is made up of 14 amino acids. Germline assignment: CDR1 SGHVS and CDR2 FQNEAQ. With 3 bases clipped from V and 4 bases from J, the junction kept 4 bases outside the gene matches. Here the CDR3 DNA reads TGTGCCAGCAGCTTGGGCGGGAGAGCAGATACGCAGTATTTT. Protein product: CASSLGGRADTQYF.

To note about this clone: Since a much larger clone is just one base distant, this may be a read error. V and J are TRBV5-5 and TRBJ2-3; tentatively, D is TRBD1 (5 bases). CDR1 is SGHKS, CDR2 YYEKEE, per germline (reference sequence). The CDR3 is 15 amino acids. The CDR3 region has the DNA TGTGCCAGCAGCTTGCTTAGACAGAGCACATATACGCAGTATTTT. Amino acids: CASSLLRQSTYTQYF. Full variable domain (missing parts from reference TRBV5-5 and TRBJ2-3): DAGVTQSPTHLIKTRGQQVTLRCSPISGHKSVSWYQQVLGQGPQFIFQYYEKEERGRGNFPDRFSARQFPNYSSELNVNALLLGDSALYLCASSLLRQSTYTQYFGPGTRLTVL.

This clone showed up many times. The genes are TRBV28 and TRBJ1-1; TRBD1 aligns across 9 bases. Trimming cost V 6 bases and J 3 bases; bases outside gene matches: 5. CDR1 MDHEN and CDR2 SYDVKM come from the germline V gene. This CDR3 comprises 14 residues. CDR3 nucleotide sequence: TGTGCCAGCAGAACAGGGGGCATGGACACTGAAGCTTTCTTT. Residues: CASRTGGMDTEAFF. The entire variable domain, with the rest obtained from reference TRBV28 and TRBJ1-1, is as follows: DVKVTQSSRYLVKRTGEKVFLECVQDMDHENMFWYRQDPGLGLRLIYFSYDVKMKEKGDIPEGYSVSREKKERFSLILESASTNQTSMYLCASRTGGMDTEAFFGQGTRLTVV.

This clone is judged medium-sized. The genes are TRBV5-1 and TRBJ1-4, with a weak D call TRBD1 (6 bases). Looked up from germline, CDR1 is SGHRS and CDR2 is YFSETQ. CDR3 length equals 14 residues. V lost 2 bases and J 4 bases, leaving 9 bases between the germline ends. The CDR3 is CASSLGGFNEKLFF. CDR3 bases: TGCGCCAGCAGCTTAGGGGGGTTTAATGAAAAACTGTTTTTT.

This clone is labeled as medium-sized. The rearrangement joins TRBV28 to TRBJ1-2; D not resolved. Germline CDR1 is MDHEN and CDR2 is SYDVKM. The CDR3 length is 12 residues. V was clipped by 5 bases and J by 8 bases, with 12 bases between them. The CDR3 reads CASSPDGVGYTF. CDR3 sequence (DNA): TGTGCCAGCAGTCCGGACGGGGTCGGCTACACCTTC.

In its sample, this clone was seen a few times. The CDR3 DNA follows: TGTGCCAGCAGCCTGAGTTTACAGGGGGCGCTGGGCCCCGGGGAGCTGTTTTTT. Its protein is CASSLSLQGALGPGELFF. The V and J genes are TRBV5-6 and TRBJ2-2; TRBD1 aligns across 9 bases. Germline loops: CDR1 SGHDT, CDR2 YYEEEE. The CDR3 runs 18 residues. Trimming took 4 bases from V and 6 from J; bases not matched to a gene: 16.

There are a few counts of this clone. The chain links TRBV29-1 to TRBJ2-1; D is unresolved. The V gene lost 7 bases and the J gene lost 8 bases, with 15 bases spanning the gap. This CDR3 comprises 12 residues. CDR1 and CDR2 (germline): SQVTM, ANQGSEA. The CDR3 here is CSALDKTHEQFF. The CDR3 DNA is TGCAGCGCCCTGGATAAGACACATGAGCAGTTCTTC.

This clone has ten or more counts. The V and J genes are TRBV20-1 and TRBJ1-4; D gene ambiguous. V lost 1 base, J lost 6 bases, and 12 bases lay in between. Germline CDR1 DFQATT, CDR2 SNEGSKA (reference sequence). This CDR3 contains 14 residues. CDR3 region: CSARVRLVDEKLFF. The CDR3 coding sequence is TGCAGTGCTAGAGTAAGGCTTGTGGATGAAAAACTGTTTTTT.

This clone is labeled medium-sized. CDR3 bases: TGTGCCAGCAGGAGAAGACAGGGGCGGACTAGCGGGAGTCGGACCGGGGAGCTGTTTTTT. Its protein product is CASRRRQGRTSGSRTGELFF. The chain has TRBV28 and TRBJ2-2, with 13 bases matching TRBD2. CDR1 and CDR2 from the germline V gene are MDHEN and SYDVKM. This CDR3 has 20 amino acids. V lost 6 bases and J lost 5; bases outside the gene matches: 18.

This clone has a count of ten or more. The chain is built from TRBV12-3 or TRBV12-4 and TRBJ2-1, with D uncertain. This CDR3 spans 16 amino acids. Trimming shortened V by 5 bases and J by 4 bases, and 18 bases separated the two germline ends. For the CDR3, the DNA is TGTGCCAGCAGTCCCAATGACGGACGGAATTACAATGAGCAGTTCTTC. This translates into CASSPNDGRNYNEQFF.

This clone was observed at least ten times. The rearrangement links TRBV14 to TRBJ2-7, with D perhaps assigned TRBD1 or TRBD2 (5 bases each). The germline V and J ends were trimmed by 5 bases and 4 bases, with 12 bases remaining between them. The CDR3 spans 13 residues. Germline V gene data show CDR1 as SGHDN and CDR2 as FVKESK. In DNA, the CDR3 is TGTGCCAGCAGCTATAGCTGGGGGTACGAGCAGTACTTC. This translates into CASSYSWGYEQYF.

The genes are TRBV27 and TRBJ2-1; tentative D call: TRBD1 (6 bases). The CDR3 is made up of 13 amino acids. Trimming took 8 bases from V and 4 from J, leaving 12 bases between them. The V gene's germline CDR1 is MNHEY and CDR2 SMNVEV (reference sequence). The CDR3 spells CASQKGQYNEQFF. The CDR3 DNA is TGTGCCAGCCAAAAAGGACAGTACAATGAGCAGTTCTTC.

At least ten counts were recorded for this clone. The V gene is TRBV24-1, the J gene TRBJ2-3; D might be TRBD1 or TRBD2, each matching 5 bases. The CDR3 covers 16 residues. Trimming cost V 4 bases and J 0 bases, with 13 bases left between them. CDR1 is KGHDR, CDR2 SFDVKD, per germline. CDR3 sequence: CATSDPGTFSTDTQYF. In DNA, the CDR3 is TGTGCCACCAGTGACCCCGGGACCTTTAGCACAGATACGCAGTATTTT.

J is TRBJ1-2 and V is TRBV5-1, with 7 bases identical to TRBD1. Germline V CDR1 and CDR2: SGHRS, YFSETQ. This CDR3 region has 14 residues. The V gene end was trimmed by 5 bases and the J gene end by 3 bases; junction bases not matched to a gene: 7. The CDR3 spells CASRTGARDYGYTF. The CDR3 DNA reads TGCGCCAGCAGAACAGGGGCGCGGGACTATGGCTACACCTTC.